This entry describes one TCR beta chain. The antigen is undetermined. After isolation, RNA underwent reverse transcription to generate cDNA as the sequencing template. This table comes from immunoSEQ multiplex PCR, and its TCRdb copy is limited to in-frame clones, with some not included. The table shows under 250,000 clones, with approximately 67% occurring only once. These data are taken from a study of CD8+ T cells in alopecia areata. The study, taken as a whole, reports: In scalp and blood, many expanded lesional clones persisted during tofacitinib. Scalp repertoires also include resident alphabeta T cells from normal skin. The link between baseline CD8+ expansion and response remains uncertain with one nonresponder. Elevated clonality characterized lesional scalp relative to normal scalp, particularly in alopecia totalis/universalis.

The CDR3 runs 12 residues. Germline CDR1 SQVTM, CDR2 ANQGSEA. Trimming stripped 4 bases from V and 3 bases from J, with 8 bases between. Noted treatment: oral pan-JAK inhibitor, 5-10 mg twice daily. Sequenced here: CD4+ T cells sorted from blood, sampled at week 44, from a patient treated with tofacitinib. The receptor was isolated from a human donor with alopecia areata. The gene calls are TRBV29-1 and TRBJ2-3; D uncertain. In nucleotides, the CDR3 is TGCAGCGTTGTACCGCAAACAGATACGCAGTATTTT. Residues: CSVVPQTDTQYF.